Detailed here is one TCR beta chain. The data derive from a study of T cells in narcolepsy. TCRdb's table, derived via immunoSEQ multiplex PCR, lists solely in-frame clones and lacks some. The sample holds about 31,000 clones, around 80% seen once. V dropped 6 bases and J dropped 5; count of bases not matched to a gene: 10. The CDR3 spans 15 residues. Germline V gene data show CDR1 as LNHDA and CDR2 as SQIVND (reference sequence). V and J are TRBV19 and TRBJ2-7, with TRBD1 identical over 10 bases. The sequence came from a human donor with narcolepsy. What was sequenced was CD45RA- memory CD4+ T cells from PBMCs. CDR3 coding DNA: TGTGCCAGTAGCGGGCCGGGACAGGGGTGGCACGAGCAGTACTTC. The encoded protein is CASSGPGQGWHEQYF.